This T cell receptor beta chain was captured by sequencing in a study of blood T cell dynamics during melanoma immunotherapy. V was pared by 1 base and J by 6 bases, with 12 bases between. This CDR3 spans 14 amino acids. From germline, CDR1 is SGHVS and CDR2 FQNEAQ. Documented time point: week 3, after first cycle of checkpoint inhibitor. Blood was drawn before treatment and at week 3 after checkpoint blockade. Disease control meant complete response, partial response or stable disease at 12 weeks. Patients with prior systemic cancer treatment, concomitant immunosuppressants, or other active malignancies were excluded. A fixed DNA input of around 0.35 ug was used per bulk PBMC sample. The protocol was immunoSEQ multiplex PCR, while the TCRdb copy is restricted to in-frame clones and leaves out a portion. The data contain 10,000 to 15,000 clones, 85% to 90% of them singletons.

The material was blood, obtained from a patient treated with checkpoint blockade. The chain employs TRBV7-8 and TRBJ1-1; D uncertain. The receptor's source is a human donor with melanoma. The CDR3 reads CASSLVVLDPEAFF. The CDR3 DNA reads TGTGCCAGCAGCTTAGTTGTATTAGACCCTGAAGCTTTCTTT.